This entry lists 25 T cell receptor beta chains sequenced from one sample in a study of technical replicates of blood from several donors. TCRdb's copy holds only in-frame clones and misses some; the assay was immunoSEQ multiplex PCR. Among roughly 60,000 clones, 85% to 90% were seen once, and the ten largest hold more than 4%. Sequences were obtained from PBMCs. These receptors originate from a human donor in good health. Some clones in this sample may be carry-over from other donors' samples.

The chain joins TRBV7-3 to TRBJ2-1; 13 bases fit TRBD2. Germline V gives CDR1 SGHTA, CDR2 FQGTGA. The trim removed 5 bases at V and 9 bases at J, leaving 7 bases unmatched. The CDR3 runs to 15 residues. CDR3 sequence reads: CASSRTSGSNGEQFF. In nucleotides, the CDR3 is TGTGCCAGCAGCCGGACTAGCGGGAGTAATGGTGAGCAGTTCTTC.

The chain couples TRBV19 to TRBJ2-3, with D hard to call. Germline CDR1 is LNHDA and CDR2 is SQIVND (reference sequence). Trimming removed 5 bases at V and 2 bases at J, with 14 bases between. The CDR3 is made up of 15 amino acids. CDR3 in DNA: TGTGCCAGTAGTTCCTCTAGAGGTCACACAGATACGCAGTATTTT. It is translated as CASSSSRGHTDTQYF.

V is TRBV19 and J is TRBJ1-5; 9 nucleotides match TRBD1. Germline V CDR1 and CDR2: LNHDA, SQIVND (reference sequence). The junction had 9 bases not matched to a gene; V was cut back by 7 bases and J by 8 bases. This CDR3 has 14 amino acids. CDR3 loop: CASTPDRGGKPQHF. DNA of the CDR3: TGTGCCAGTACCCCGGACAGGGGAGGAAAGCCCCAGCATTTT.

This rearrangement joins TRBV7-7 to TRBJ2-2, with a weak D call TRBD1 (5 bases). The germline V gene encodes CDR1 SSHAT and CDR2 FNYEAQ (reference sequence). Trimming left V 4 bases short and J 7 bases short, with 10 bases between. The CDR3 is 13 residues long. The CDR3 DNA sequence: TGTGCCAGCAGCTCCACCAGGGTCGGGGAGCTGTTTTTT. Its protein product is CASSSTRVGELFF.

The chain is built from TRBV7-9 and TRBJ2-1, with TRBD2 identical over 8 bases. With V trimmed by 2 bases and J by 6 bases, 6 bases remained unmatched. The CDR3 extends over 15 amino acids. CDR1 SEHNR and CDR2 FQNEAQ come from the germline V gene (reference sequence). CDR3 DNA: TGTGCCAGCAGCTTAAGATACGGGGGGGCCAATGAGCAGTTCTTC. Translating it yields CASSLRYGGANEQFF.

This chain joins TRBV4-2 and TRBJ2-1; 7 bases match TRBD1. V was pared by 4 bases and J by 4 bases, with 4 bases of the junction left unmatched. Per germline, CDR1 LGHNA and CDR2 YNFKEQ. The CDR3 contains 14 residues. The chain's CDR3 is CASSPGQEYNEQFF. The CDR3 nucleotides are TGTGCCAGCAGCCCCGGACAGGAGTACAATGAGCAGTTCTTC.

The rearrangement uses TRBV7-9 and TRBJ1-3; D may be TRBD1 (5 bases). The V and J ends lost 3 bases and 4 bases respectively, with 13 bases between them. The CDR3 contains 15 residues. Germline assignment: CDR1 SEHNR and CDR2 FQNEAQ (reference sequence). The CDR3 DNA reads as TGTGCCAGCAGCTTTGAAGGGGTCGGCGGAAACACCATATATTTT. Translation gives CASSFEGVGGNTIYF.

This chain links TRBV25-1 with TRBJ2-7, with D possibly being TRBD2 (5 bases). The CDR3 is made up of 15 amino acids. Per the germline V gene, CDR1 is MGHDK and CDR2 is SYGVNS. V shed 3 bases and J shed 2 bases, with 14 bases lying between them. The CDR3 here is CASSDPIRGTYEQYF. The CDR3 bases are TGTGCCAGCAGTGACCCGATCCGGGGAACCTACGAGCAGTACTTC.

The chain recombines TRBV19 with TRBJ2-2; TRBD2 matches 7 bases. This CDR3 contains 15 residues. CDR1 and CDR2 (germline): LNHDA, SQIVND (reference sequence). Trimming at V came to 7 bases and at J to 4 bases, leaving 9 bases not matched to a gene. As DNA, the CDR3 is TGTGCCAGTACCCGGGGCGGGGGTATCACCGGGGAGCTGTTTTTT. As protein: CASTRGGGITGELFF. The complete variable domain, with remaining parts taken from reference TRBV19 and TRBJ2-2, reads DGGITQSPKYLFRKEGQNVTLSCEQNLNHDAMYWYRQDPGQGLRLIYYSQIVNDFQKGDIAEGYSVSREKKESFPLTVTSAQKNPTAFYLCASTRGGGITGELFFGEGSRLTVL.

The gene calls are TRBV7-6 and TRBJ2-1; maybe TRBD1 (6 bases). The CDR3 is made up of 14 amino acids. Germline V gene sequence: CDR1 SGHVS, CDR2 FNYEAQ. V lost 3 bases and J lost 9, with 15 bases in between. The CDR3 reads CASSFTGQGTEQFF. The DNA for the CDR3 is TGTGCCAGCAGCTTTACAGGGCAGGGAACTGAGCAGTTCTTC.

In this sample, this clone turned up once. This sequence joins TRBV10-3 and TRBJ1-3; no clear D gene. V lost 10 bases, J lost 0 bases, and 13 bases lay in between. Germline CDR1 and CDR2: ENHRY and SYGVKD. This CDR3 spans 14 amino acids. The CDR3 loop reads CATISPVSGNTIYF. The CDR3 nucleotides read TGTGCCACGATAAGCCCCGTCTCTGGAAACACCATATATTTT.

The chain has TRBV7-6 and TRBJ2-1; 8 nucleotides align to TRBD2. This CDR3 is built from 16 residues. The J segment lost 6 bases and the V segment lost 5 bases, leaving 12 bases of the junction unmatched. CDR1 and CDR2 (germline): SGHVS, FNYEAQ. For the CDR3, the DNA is TGTGCCAGCAGCCTTACCTCCCGGACTAGCTCCAATGAGCAGTTCTTC. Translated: CASSLTSRTSSNEQFF.

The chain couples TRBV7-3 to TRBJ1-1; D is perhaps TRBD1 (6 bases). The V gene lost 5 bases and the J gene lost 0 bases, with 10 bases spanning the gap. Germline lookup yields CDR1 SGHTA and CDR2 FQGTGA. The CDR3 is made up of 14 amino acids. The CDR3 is CASSPDRMNTEAFF. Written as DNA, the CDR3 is TGTGCCAGCAGCCCCGACAGGATGAACACTGAAGCTTTCTTT.

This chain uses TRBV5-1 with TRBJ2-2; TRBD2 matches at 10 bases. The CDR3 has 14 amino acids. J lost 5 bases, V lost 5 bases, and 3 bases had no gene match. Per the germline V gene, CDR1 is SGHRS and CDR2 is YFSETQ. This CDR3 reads CASRLAGRTGELFF. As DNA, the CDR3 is TGCGCCAGCAGACTAGCGGGAAGGACCGGGGAGCTGTTTTTT.

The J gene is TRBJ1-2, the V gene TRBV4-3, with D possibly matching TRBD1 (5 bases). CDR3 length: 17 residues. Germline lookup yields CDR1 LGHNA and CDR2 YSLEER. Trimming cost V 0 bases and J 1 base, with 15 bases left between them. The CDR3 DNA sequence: TGCGCCAGCAGCCAAGATTATGCAGGGACTATTAACTATGGCTACACCTTC. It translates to CASSQDYAGTINYGYTF.

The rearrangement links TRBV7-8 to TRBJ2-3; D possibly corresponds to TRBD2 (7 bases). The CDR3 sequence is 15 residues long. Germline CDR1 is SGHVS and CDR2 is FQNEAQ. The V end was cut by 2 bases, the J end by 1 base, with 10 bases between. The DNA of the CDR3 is TGTGCCAGCAGCTTACCGGGGGGCCGCACAGATACGCAGTATTTT. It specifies CASSLPGGRTDTQYF.

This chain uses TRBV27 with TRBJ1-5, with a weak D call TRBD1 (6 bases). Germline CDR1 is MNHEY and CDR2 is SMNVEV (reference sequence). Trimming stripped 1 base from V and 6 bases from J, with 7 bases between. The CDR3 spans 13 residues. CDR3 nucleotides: TGTGCCAGCAGTTTATGGGGGCCTCAGCCCCAGCATTTT. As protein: CASSLWGPQPQHF.

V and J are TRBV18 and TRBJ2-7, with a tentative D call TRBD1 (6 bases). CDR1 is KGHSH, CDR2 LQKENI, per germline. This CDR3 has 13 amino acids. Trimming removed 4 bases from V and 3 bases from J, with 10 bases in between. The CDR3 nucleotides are TGTGCCAGCTCACTAGGACAGAGCTACGAGCAGTACTTC. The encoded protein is CASSLGQSYEQYF.

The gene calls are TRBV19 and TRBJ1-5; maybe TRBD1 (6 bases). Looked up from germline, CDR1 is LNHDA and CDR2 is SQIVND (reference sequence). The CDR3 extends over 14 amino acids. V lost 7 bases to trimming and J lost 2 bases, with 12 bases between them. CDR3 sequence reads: CASNTGFGNQPQHF. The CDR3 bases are TGTGCCAGTAACACAGGGTTTGGCAATCAGCCCCAGCATTTT.

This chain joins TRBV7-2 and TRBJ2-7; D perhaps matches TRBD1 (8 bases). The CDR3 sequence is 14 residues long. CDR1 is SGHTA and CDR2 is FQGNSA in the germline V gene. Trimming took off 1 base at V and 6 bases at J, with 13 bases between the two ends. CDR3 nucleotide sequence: TGTGCCAGCAGCTTAGTACAGGGGGGGCCCGAGCAGTACTTC. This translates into CASSLVQGGPEQYF. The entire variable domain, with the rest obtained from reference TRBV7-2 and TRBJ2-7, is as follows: GAGVSQSPSNKVTEKGKDVELRCDPISGHTALYWYRQSLGQGLEFLIYFQGNSAPDKSGLPSDRFSAERTGGSVSTLTIQRTQQEDSAVYLCASSLVQGGPEQYFGPGTRLTVT.

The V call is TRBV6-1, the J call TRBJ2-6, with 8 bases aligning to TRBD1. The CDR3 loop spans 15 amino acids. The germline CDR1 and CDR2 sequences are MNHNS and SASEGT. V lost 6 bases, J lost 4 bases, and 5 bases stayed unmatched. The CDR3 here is CASSGQGTGANVLTF. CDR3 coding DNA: TGTGCCAGCAGCGGACAGGGAACCGGGGCCAACGTCCTGACTTTC.

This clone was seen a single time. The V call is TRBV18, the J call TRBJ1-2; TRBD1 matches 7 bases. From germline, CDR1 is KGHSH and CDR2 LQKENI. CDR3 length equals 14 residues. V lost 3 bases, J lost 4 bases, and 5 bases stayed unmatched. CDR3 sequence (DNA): TGTGCCAGCTCACCTACAGGGGTTGGCTATGGCTACACCTTC. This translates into CASSPTGVGYGYTF.

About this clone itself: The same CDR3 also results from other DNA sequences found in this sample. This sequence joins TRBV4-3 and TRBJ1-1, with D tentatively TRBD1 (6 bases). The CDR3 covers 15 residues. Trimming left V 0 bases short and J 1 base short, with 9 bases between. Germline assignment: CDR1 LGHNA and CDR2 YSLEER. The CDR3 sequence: CASSQDRGGNTEAFF. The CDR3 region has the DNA TGCGCCAGCAGCCAAGATCGAGGGGGGAACACTGAAGCTTTCTTT.

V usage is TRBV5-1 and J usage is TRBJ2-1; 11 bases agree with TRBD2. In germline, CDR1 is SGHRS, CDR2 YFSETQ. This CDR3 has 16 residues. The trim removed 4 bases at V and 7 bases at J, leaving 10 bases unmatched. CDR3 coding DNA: TGCGCCAGCAGCCCGCGGGGGGCTAGCGGGGGGAATGAGCAGTTCTTC. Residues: CASSPRGASGGNEQFF.

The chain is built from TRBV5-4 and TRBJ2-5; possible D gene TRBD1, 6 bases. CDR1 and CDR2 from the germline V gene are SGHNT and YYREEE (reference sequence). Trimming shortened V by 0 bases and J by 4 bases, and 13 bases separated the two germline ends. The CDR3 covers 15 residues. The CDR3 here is CASSLGQGFGETQYF. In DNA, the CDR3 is TGTGCCAGCAGCTTGGGTCAGGGGTTCGGAGAGACCCAGTACTTC.